This entry features one TCR beta chain sequence. This sample was included in a study of shared clonotypes between healthy human individuals. The data were produced by immunoSEQ multiplex PCR, yet TCRdb's version contains in-frame clones alone and is incomplete. The table lists approximately 1,000,000 clones, around three quarters of them singletons. Germline V gene lookup returns CDR1 SGHRS and CDR2 YFSETQ. J gave up 0 bases and V 5 bases, and 7 bases lay outside the gene matches. CDR3 length: 15 amino acids. The specimen was memory CD4+ T cells from PBMCs. Subset reported: CD45RA-negative fraction. This TCR was sampled from a man aged 18 to 30 in good health. Some clones in this sample may be carry-over from other donors' samples. The chain employs TRBV5-1 and TRBJ2-7; 8 nucleotides line up with TRBD1. This CDR3 is CASRVDRASSYEQYF. The DNA for the CDR3 is TGCGCCAGCAGAGTGGACAGGGCCAGCTCCTACGAGCAGTACTTC.